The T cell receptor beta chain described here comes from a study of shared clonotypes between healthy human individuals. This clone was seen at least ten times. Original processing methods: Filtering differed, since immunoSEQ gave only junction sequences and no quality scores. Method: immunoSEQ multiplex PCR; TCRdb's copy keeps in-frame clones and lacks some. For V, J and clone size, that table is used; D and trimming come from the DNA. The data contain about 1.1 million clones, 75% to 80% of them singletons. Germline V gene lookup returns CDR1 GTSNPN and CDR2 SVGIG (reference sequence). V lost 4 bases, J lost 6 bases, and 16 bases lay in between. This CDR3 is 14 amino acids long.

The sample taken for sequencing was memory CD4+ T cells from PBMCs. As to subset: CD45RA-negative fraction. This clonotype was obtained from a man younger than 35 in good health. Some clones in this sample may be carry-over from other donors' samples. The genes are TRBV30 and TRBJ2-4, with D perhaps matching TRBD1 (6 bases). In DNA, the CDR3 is TGTGCCTGGATGTGGGGTAGGGGGAGAAACATTCAGTACTTC. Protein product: CAWMWGRGRNIQYF.